This T cell receptor beta chain was obtained from a study of T cell changes during pregnancy in multiple sclerosis. Clones were sequenced by immunoSEQ multiplex PCR, and TCRdb holds only the in-frame ones, with some missing. The sample has 40,000 to 45,000 clones; 70% to 90% are singletons. Germline values: CDR1 SGHAT, CDR2 FQNNGV. Trimming removed 5 bases from V and 5 bases from J; junction bases left unmatched: 7. CDR3 length: 14 residues. V usage is TRBV11-2 and J usage is TRBJ2-5, with TRBD2 identical over 8 bases. The input for sequencing was CD4+ T cells from peripheral blood mononuclear cells, taken after pregnancy. The receptor was derived from a female donor with multiple sclerosis, enrolled in a pregnancy study. The CDR3, as DNA: TGTGCCAGCAGCCCTCGACTAGCGCGGGAGACCCAGTACTTC. This encodes CASSPRLARETQYF.